This T cell receptor beta chain is drawn from a study of T cell responses to AZD1222 COVID-19 vaccine. Whole-study findings and limits: CD4 TCRs linked to vaccination spanned spike, dominating at 160-218 and 743-854.

As for this clone: Antigen: not known.

The protocol was immunoSEQ multiplex PCR, while the TCRdb copy is restricted to in-frame clones and leaves out a portion. The sample lists around 130,000 clones; nearly 95% were seen once. V lost 6 bases, J lost 6 bases, and 20 bases lay in between. The CDR3 is 15 residues long. Germline-derived CDR1 and CDR2 are LNHDA and SQIVND (reference sequence). The V gene is TRBV19, the J gene TRBJ1-2; D might be TRBD1 (6 bases). Here the sequenced sample was peripheral blood, taken on day 0 of AZD1222 vaccination. This clonotype originated in an adult in good health. The chain's CDR3 is CASSLSDRNLDGYTF. As DNA, the CDR3 is TGTGCCAGTAGCCTGAGTGACAGGAATTTGGATGGCTACACCTTC.